A selection of T cell receptor beta chains follows, all from one sample in a study of cytomegalovirus exposure and HLA in healthy donors. Some clones are missing from TCRdb's copy, which holds only in-frame ones; the method was immunoSEQ multiplex PCR. This sample yields around 100,000 clones, of which around 64% are seen a single time; 2.2% belongs to the top ten. Sequencing was carried out using PBMCs. These receptor sequences come from a woman under 40 in good health and CMV-seronegative. Each CDR3 is given with its conserved first and last residue. D genes are given only for firm matches. Expanded clones are given a class, and other clones once, few, many or no size at all.

>TRBD1|once|TRBJ1-2|TRBV5-1
TGCGCCAGCAGCTCCCCGGGGGCAGGGGGAAATGGCTACACCTTC
CASSSPGAGGNGYTF
>TRBD2|once|TRBJ2-1|TRBV7-8
TGTGCCAGCAGCCAACTCGGGACTAGCGGAGCCTACAATGAGCAGTTCTTC
CASSQLGTSGAYNEQFF
>TRBD1|-|TRBJ1-1|TRBV7-9
TGTGCCAGCAGCTCAGGGGGCTGGACTGAAGCTTTCTTT
CASSSGGWTEAFF
>-|-|TRBJ1-3|TRBV28
TGTGCCAGCAGTTTATTGCACAGGGCCTCCAGTGGAAACACCATATATTTT
CASSLLHRASSGNTIYF
>TRBD2|-|TRBJ2-1|TRBV5-1
TGCGCCAGCAGCATGCGGACTAGCGGGAATGAGCAGTTCTTC
CASSMRTSGNEQFF
>-|once|TRBJ2-7|TRBV5-1
TGCGCCAGCGGAGGGGGCAGGACCTACGAGCAGTACTTC
CASGGGRTYEQYF
>TRBD1|few|TRBJ1-1|TRBV30
TGTGCCTGGAGAGATGTAAGAAAAGGGAACAGGGGGAACACTGAAGCTTTCTTT
CAWRDVRKGNRGNTEAFF
>-|few|TRBJ2-5|TRBV9
TGTGCCAGCAGCCGACATGGGCGAGAGACCCAGTACTTC
CASSRHGRETQYF
>TRBD1|once|TRBJ2-1|TRBV7-9
TGTGCCAGCAGCCCGACAGGGAATGAGCAGTTCTTC
CASSPTGNEQFF
>-|-|TRBJ2-7|TRBV11-2
TGTGCCAGCAGCTCGGGATCCTACTACGAGCAGTACTTC
CASSSGSYYEQYF
>-|-|TRBJ2-1|TRBV10-3
TGTGCCATTAATAGCGAGCTCGATGAGCAGTTCTTC
CAINSELDEQFF